These T cell receptor beta chains were read from a single sample in a study of type 1 regulatory T cells. In TCRdb, the reads were re-called with MiXCR into one record per CDR3 protein. The sample lists about 100,000 distinct CDR3 sequences; about 28% were seen once. The sample comprised CD4+ T cells, either the whole sample or a sorted fraction (not recorded which). The receptor set was obtained from a human donor in good health. CDR3s include the opening cysteine and the closing phenylalanine or tryptophan. D genes are given only for firm matches.

J gene	V gene	D gene	CDR3 protein
TRBJ1-1	TRBV7-8	-	CASSIMNTEAFF
TRBJ2-2	TRBV18	-	CASSPQSGELFF
TRBJ2-1	TRBV6-5	TRBD2	CASSYIAGAFNEQFF
TRBJ1-5	TRBV20-1	-	CSARVTGSGNQPQHF
TRBJ2-5	TRBV5-6	-	CASSIPGGSETQYF
TRBJ2-3	TRBV7-6	-	CASSTTLSTDTQYF
TRBJ2-1	TRBV7-8	TRBD2	CASSLARTSPFNEQFF
TRBJ2-5	TRBV6-6	TRBD2	CASRQLAAQETQYF
TRBJ1-1	TRBV5-6	-	CASTYRVNTEAFF
TRBJ2-3	TRBV7-2	TRBD2	CASSYSGSGEGTQYF
TRBJ2-7	TRBV5-1	TRBD1	CASSLMGQGAREQYF
TRBJ2-1	TRBV19	TRBD2	CASTVVGGGSNEQFF
TRBJ1-6	TRBV12-3/TRBV12-4	TRBD1	CASRRTGESPLHF
TRBJ1-1	TRBV19	TRBD1	CASSGRDRGNTEAFF
TRBJ2-7	TRBV7-6	-	CASSLTRDPPGYEQYF
TRBJ1-2	TRBV19	-	CASSDISYGYTF
TRBJ2-1	TRBV3-1	TRBD2	CASSQDTAGRDEQFF
TRBJ2-3	TRBV5-1	TRBD2	CASRLAGSTDTQYF
TRBJ2-5	TRBV21-1	-	CASSKALQGEETQYF
TRBJ1-2	TRBV3-1	TRBD1	CASSQPILGTGNNYGYTF
TRBJ2-3	TRBV20-1	TRBD2	CSATGTMSGSDTDTQYF
TRBJ2-7	TRBV7-8	TRBD2	CASSQGLAGGPVSEQYF
TRBJ2-3	TRBV29-1	-	CSVVEGTDTQYF
TRBJ2-5	TRBV6-6	TRBD2	CASSERLAGETQYF
TRBJ2-3	TRBV3-1	TRBD2	CASSQDLAVRGRSLGADTQYF
TRBJ2-7	TRBV4-2	-	CASSQDVGGRDYEQYF
TRBJ2-1	TRBV6-2/TRBV6-3	TRBD2	CASSYSGGRDEQFF